Each of the 5 T cell receptor beta chains below was sequenced from the same sample in a study of T cells in localized non-small cell lung cancer (dated by TCRdb to the early 2020s). Libraries came from the immunoSEQ multiplex PCR assay. Held by TCRdb, this immuneACCESS table contains in-frame sequences only and omits some clones. Under half of the omission traces to an unresolved V gene where checked; the cause of the rest is unknown. This sample has 100,000 or so clones in its table, and roughly 93% of those were observed once. Over 4% of the sample goes to the ten largest clones. The material was PBMCs, obtained before any cancer treatment. The receptor source for this set is a woman aged 40 to 75 with stage II squamous cell lung carcinoma.

This clone has just a few counts. The J gene is TRBJ2-1, the V gene TRBV25-1, with D perhaps matching TRBD1 (6 bases). CDR1 and CDR2 (germline): MGHDK, SYGVNS. The CDR3 covers 16 residues. With 3 bases removed from V and 4 bases from J, the gap between germline ends came to 16 bases. The CDR3 DNA reads TGTGCCAGCAGTGAGACAGGTGGGCATAAATACAATGAGCAGTTCTTC. It specifies CASSETGGHKYNEQFF. The whole variable domain, remainder taken from reference TRBV25-1 and TRBJ2-1, is EADIYQTPRYLVIGTGKKITLECSQTMGHDKMYWYQQDPGMELHLIHYSYGVNSTEKGDLSSESTVSRIRTEHFPLTLESARPSHTSQYLCASSETGGHKYNEQFFGPGTRLTVL.

The chain carries TRBV5-1 and TRBJ2-3; D remains unclear. Trimming shortened V by 4 bases and J by 5 bases, and 5 bases separated the two germline ends. CDR3 length equals 11 residues. Germline-derived CDR1 and CDR2 are SGHRS and YFSETQ. For the CDR3, the DNA is TGCGCCAGCAGCGCCTTAGATACGCAGTATTTT. This translates into CASSALDTQYF.

The chain joins TRBV5-1 to TRBJ2-2, with 7 bases identical to TRBD1. V lost 0 bases, J lost 6 bases, and 2 bases stayed unmatched. This CDR3 spans 14 amino acids. From germline, CDR1 is SGHRS and CDR2 YFSETQ. The CDR3, as DNA: TGCGCCAGCAGCTTGGAACAGGGGCCCGGGGAGCTGTTTTTT. Translation: CASSLEQGPGELFF.

The V gene is TRBV11-2, the J gene TRBJ2-7; 7 bases match TRBD2. The length of the CDR3 is 15 residues. Germline CDR1 reads SGHAT; CDR2 reads FQNNGV. V was clipped by 7 bases and J by 1 base; unmatched bases: 10. DNA of the CDR3: TGTGCCAGCACCTTTGGAGGGACTAATTCCTACGAGCAGTACTTC. The encoded protein is CASTFGGTNSYEQYF.

The rearrangement links TRBV6-1 to TRBJ2-7, with TRBD2 identical over 8 bases. The CDR3 has 12 amino acids. V dropped 8 bases and J dropped 7; count of bases not matched to a gene: 7. Germline lookup yields CDR1 MNHNS and CDR2 SASEGT. CDR3 sequence reads: CASGMAGGEQYF. The CDR3 DNA reads TGTGCCAGCGGCATGGCGGGAGGAGAGCAGTACTTC.